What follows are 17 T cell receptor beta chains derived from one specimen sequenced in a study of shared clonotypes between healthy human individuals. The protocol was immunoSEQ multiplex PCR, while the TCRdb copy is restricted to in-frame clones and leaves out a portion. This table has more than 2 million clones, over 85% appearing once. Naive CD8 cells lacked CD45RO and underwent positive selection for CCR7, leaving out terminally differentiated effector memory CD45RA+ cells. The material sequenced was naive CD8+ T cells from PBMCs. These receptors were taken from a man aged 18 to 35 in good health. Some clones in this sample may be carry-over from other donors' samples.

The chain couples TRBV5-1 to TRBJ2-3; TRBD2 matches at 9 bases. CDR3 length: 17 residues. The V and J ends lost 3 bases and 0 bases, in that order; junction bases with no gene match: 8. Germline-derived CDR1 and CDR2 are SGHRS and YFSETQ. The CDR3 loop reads CASSSYLAGASTDTQYF. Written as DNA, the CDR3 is TGCGCCAGCAGCTCTTATTTAGCGGGAGCTAGCACAGATACGCAGTATTTT.

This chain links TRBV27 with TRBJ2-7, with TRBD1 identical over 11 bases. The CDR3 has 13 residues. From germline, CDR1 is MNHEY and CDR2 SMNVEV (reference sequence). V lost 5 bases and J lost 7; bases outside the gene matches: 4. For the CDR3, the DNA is TGTGCCAGCAGTGGGACAGGGGGTGATGAGCAGTACTTC. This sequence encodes CASSGTGGDEQYF.

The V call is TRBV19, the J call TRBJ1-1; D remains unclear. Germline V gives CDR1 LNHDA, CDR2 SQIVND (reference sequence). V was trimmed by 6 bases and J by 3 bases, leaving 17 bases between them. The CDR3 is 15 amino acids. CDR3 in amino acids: CASSVGPLRHTEAFF. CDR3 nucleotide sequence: TGTGCCAGTAGCGTCGGACCACTGAGGCACACTGAAGCTTTCTTT.

The CDR3 DNA reads TGTGCCAGCAGCTTCGGTCCGAACACTGAAGCTTTCTTT. This sequence encodes CASSFGPNTEAFF. This chain joins TRBV13 and TRBJ1-1; D ambiguous. Germline-derived CDR1 and CDR2 are PRHDT and FYEKMQ (reference sequence). The CDR3 has 13 residues. The V and J ends lost 3 bases and 1 base respectively, with 6 bases between them.

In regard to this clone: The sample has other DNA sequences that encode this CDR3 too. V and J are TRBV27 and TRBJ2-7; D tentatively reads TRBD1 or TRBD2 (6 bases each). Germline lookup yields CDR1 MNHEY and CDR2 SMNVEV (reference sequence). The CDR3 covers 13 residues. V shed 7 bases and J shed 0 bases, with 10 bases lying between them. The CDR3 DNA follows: TGTGCCAGCACCCCGGGGGCCTCCTACGAGCAGTACTTC. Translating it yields CASTPGASYEQYF.

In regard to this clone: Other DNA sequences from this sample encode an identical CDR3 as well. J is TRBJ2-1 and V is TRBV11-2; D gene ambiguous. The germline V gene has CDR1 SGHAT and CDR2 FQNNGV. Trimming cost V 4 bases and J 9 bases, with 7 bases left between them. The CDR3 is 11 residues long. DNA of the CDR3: TGTGCCAGCAGCTACTCCGGTGAGCAGTTCTTC. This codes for CASSYSGEQFF.

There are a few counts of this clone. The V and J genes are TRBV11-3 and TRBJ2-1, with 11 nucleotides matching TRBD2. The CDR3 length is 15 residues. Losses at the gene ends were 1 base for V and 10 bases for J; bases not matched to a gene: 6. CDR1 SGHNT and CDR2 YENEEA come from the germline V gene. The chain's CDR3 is CASSLVYGTSGEQFF. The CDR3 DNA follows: TGTGCCAGCAGCTTAGTTTACGGGACTAGCGGAGAGCAGTTCTTC.

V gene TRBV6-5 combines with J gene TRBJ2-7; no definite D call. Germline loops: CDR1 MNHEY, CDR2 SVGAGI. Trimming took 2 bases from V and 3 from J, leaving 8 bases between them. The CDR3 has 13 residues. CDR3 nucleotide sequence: TGTGCCAGCAGTTACACCGGTTTCTACGAGCAGTACTTC. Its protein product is CASSYTGFYEQYF.

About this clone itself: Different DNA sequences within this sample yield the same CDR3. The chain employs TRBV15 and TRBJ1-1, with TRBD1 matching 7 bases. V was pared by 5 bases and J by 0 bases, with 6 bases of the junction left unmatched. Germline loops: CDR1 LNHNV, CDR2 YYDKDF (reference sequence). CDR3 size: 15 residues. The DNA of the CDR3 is TGTGCCACCAGCCCTCGGACAGGCCTGAACACTGAAGCTTTCTTT. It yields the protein CATSPRTGLNTEAFF.

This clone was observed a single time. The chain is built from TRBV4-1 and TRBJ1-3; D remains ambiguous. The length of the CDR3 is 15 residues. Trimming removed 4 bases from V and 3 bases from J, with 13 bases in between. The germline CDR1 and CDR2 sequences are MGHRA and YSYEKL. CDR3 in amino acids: CASSLSPFLGNTIYF. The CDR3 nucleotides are TGCGCCAGCAGCCTAAGCCCCTTTCTTGGAAACACCATATATTTT.

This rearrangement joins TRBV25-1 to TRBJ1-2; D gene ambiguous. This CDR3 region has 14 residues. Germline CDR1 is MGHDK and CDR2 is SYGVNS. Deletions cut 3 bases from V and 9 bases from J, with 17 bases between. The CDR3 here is CASSDPLLTFRYTF. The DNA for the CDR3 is TGTGCCAGCAGTGACCCCCTGCTTACATTCCGCTACACCTTC.

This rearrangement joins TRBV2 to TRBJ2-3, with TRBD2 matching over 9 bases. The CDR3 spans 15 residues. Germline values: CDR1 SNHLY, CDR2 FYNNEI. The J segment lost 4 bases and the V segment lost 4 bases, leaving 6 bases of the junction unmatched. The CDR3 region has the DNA TGTGCCAGCAGTGCTAGCGGGACGAAAGCAGATACGCAGTATTTT. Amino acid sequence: CASSASGTKADTQYF.

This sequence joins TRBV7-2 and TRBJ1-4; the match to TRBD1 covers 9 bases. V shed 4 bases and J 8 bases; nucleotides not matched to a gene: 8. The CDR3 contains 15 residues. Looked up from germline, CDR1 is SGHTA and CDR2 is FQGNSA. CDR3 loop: CASSSRTGDGEKLFF. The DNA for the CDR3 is TGTGCCAGCAGCTCAAGGACAGGGGACGGGGAAAAACTGTTTTTT.

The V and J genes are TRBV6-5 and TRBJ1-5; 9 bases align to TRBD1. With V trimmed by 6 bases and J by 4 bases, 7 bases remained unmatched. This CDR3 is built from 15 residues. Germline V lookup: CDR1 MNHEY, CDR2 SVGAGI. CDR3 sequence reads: CASRLDRGGNQPQHF. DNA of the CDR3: TGTGCCAGCAGGCTGGACAGGGGCGGGAATCAGCCCCAGCATTTT.

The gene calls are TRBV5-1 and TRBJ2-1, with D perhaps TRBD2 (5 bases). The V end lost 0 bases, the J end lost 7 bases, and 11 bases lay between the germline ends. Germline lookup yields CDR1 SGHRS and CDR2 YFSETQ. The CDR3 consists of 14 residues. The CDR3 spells CASSLVGSGNEQFF. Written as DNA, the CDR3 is TGCGCCAGCAGCTTGGTCGGATCGGGGAATGAGCAGTTCTTC. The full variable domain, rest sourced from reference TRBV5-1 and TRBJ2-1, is KAGVTQTPRYLIKTRGQQVTLSCSPISGHRSVSWYQQTPGQGLQFLFEYFSETQRNKGNFPGRFSGRQFSNSRSEMNVSTLELGDSALYLCASSLVGSGNEQFFGPGTRLTVL.

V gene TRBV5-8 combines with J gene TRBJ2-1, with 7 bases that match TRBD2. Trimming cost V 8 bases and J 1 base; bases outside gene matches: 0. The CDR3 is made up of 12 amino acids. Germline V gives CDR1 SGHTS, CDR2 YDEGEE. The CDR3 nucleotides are TGTGCCAGGGGACTATCCTACAATGAGCAGTTCTTC. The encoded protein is CARGLSYNEQFF.

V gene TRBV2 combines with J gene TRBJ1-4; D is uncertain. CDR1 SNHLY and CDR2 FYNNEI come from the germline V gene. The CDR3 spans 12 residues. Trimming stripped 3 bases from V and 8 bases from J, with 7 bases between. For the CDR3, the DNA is TGTGCCAGCAGTGAGGCATACGAAAAACTGTTTTTT. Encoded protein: CASSEAYEKLFF.